This T cell receptor (beta chain) was retrieved from a study of T cell changes during pregnancy in multiple sclerosis. Sequencing was performed with immunoSEQ multiplex PCR; in TCRdb, only in-frame clones are kept and a portion is missing. This sample yields around 75,000 clones, of which around 89% are seen a single time; over 0.7% belongs to the top ten. The CDR3 has 12 amino acids. Germline trimming cut 2 bases from V and 5 bases from J; bases unmatched to any gene: 1. Per germline, CDR1 GTSNPN and CDR2 SVGIG (reference sequence). The specimen was peripheral blood, collected in the first trimester of pregnancy. The rearrangement links TRBV30 to TRBJ2-3; 7 bases agree with TRBD1. This clonotype was obtained from a female donor in good health, enrolled as a control in a pregnancy study. CDR3 in DNA: TGTGCCTGGAGTAGACAGGGAGATACGCAGTATTTT. This sequence encodes CAWSRQGDTQYF.